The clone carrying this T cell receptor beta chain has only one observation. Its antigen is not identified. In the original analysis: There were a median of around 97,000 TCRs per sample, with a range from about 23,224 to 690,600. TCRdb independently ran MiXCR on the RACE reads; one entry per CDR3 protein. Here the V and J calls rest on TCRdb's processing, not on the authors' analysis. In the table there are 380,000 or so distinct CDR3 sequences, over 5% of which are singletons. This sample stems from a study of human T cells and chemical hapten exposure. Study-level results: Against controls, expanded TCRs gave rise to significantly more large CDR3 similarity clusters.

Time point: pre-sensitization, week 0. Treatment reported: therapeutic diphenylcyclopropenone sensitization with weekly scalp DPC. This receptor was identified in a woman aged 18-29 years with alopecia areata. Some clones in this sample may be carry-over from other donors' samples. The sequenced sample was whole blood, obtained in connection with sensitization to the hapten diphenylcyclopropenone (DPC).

The CDR3 DNA sequence: TGCGCCAGCAGCCAAGACGAGGGTTTCTCACCCCTCCACTTT. Translation gives CASSQDEGFSPLHF. The chain couples TRBV4-3 to TRBJ1-6; no clear D. Trimming took off 0 bases at V and 10 bases at J, with 10 bases between the two ends. This CDR3 region has 14 residues. Germline V gives CDR1 LGHNA, CDR2 YSLEER.